This paragraph covers one T cell receptor beta chain sequence. Its antigen remains unidentified. No much larger clone exists at a distance of one base, and base qualities are not known. These data are taken from a study of blood T cell repertoires in COVID-19 (dated by TCRdb to 2018 to 2021). Background for the entire study: Collaborator samples came from the United States, Italy and Spain and covered acute and convalescent phases of COVID-19. The material from the prospective study consisted of cDNA or gDNA derived from T cells, B-cell-depleted T cells, or PBMCs. Deeply sampled blood TCRbeta repertoires from subjects exposed to, actively infected with, or recovered from COVID-19 were included in the dataset. A freely available public database, intended as a resource for researchers studying the immune response to SARS-CoV-2, is where the repertoires were released. Samples came from the ongoing ImmuneRACE study (first 160 participants) plus 1,254 subjects from 6 global collaborators. Sample metadata almost always included a de-identified subject ID, COVID-19 status, age in years and sex. HLA class I and class II types, where available, came from metadata supplied by the sample provider rather than from assay-based typing. The research as a whole found: The amount of clinical and demographic metadata varied by source and participant and was provided uncurated.

TCRbeta CDR3 regions were amplified from genomic DNA using the immunoSEQ Assay, a bias-controlled multiplex PCR. On the study's bioinformatics: The number of nucleated cells in each sample was estimated by amplification of reference gene primers within the assay. Sequence reads were collapsed and filtered to measure the absolute abundance of every unique TCRbeta CDR3 rearrangement. For each sample, productive Simpson clonality was calculated by taking the square root of Simpson's diversity index across productive rearrangements. As stored in TCRdb, this immuneACCESS dataset retains in-frame rearrangements with V and J assigned. A fraction of the clones does not appear; measured against another copy, unresolved V genes explain less than half of the discrepancy, and the remainder lacks a known reason. D and trimming were read from the DNA, whereas the V and J calls and clone size are those reported in that table. A total of 200,000 or so clones appear in this sample, around nine tenths of them only once. The top ten constitute around 17% of the sample.

Including cysteine and phenylalanine, the CDR3 has 15 amino acids. The retained sequence is limited to the CDR3, 45 bases, with the frame set at the first base. V is trimmed back by 4 bases and J by 6 bases, and the junction contains 5 bases that no gene match accounts for. Reading the germline V gene gives CDR1 SGDLS and CDR2 YYNGEE. In Seattle, one collaborating source enrolled patients while the infection was active and tracked those patients longitudinally over the course of disease. The collaborating institutions used their own protocols to collect whole blood in K2EDTA tubes. For TCRbeta analysis, collaborators shipped samples as frozen whole blood, isolated PBMCs, or DNA extracted from either of those sample types.

Sequencing used peripheral blood. The TCR comes from a man aged 50-60 years with COVID-19, enrolled during active disease. The rearrangement joined TRBV9 to TRBJ2-1, with TRBD2 matching 12 junction bases. The DNA sequence is given as TGTGCCAGCAGCACGACTAGCGGGAGACCCAATGAGCAGTTCTTC. This is translated as CASSTTSGRPNEQFF.